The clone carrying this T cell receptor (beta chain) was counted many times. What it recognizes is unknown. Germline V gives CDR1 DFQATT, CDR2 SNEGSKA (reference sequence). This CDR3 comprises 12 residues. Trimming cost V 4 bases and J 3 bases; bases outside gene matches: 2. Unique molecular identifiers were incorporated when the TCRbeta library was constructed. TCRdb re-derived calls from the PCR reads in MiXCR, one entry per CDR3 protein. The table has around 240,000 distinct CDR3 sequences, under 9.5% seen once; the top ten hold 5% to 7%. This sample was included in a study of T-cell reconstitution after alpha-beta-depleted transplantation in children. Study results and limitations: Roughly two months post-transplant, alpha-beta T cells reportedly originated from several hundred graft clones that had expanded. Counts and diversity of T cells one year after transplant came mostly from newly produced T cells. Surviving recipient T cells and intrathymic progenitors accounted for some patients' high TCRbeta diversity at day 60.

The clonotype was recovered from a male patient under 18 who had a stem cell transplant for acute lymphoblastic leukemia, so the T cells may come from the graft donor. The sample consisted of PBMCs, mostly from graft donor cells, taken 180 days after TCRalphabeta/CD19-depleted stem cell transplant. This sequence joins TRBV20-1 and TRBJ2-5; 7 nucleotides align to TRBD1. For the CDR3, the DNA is TGCAGTGCTACAGGGACAGAAGAGACCCAGTACTTC. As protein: CSATGTEETQYF.